The 5 T cell receptor beta chains presented below share a single source sample, sequenced in a study of T cells in Graves' hyperthyroidism and ophthalmopathy. Using RNA transcripts as the source, TCR beta CDR3 regions were amplified. The HTBI primer set was used in a first-round RT-PCR of the TCR CDR3. One entry per CDR3 protein results from TCRdb running MiXCR on the multiplex PCR reads. The repertoire holds hundreds of thousands of distinct CDR3 sequences, around 15% seen once, with about 20% in the top ten. Sequencing was done on a sample of blood. These receptors were taken from a woman under 30 with Graves' hyperthyroidism.

This clonotype was observed a few times. The rearrangement uses TRBV6-1 and TRBJ1-2; weak D call: TRBD1 (6 bases). This CDR3 is 13 amino acids long. V was clipped by 6 bases and J by 3 bases, with 11 bases between them. From germline, CDR1 is MNHNS and CDR2 SASEGT. The CDR3 region is CASRAGGDYGYTF. The CDR3 nucleotides are TGTGCCAGCAGAGCCGGGGGCGACTATGGCTACACCTTC.

This sequence joins TRBV12-3 or TRBV12-4 and TRBJ2-2, with unresolved D. The CDR3 sequence is 16 residues long. Trimming stripped 7 bases from V and 5 bases from J, with 20 bases between. CDR3 protein: CASTPLGPVYTGELFF. The DNA of the CDR3 is TGTGCCAGCACTCCACTGGGTCCGGTATATACCGGGGAGCTGTTTTTT.

In this sample, this clonotype turned up a few times. The V and J genes are TRBV2 and TRBJ1-6; D might be TRBD1 (6 bases). The germline V gene encodes CDR1 SNHLY and CDR2 FYNNEI. This CDR3 has 13 amino acids. Trimming shortened V by 7 bases and J by 7 bases, and 11 bases separated the two germline ends. In DNA, the CDR3 is TGTGCCAGCACCCGGACAGAAAATTCACCCCTCCACTTT. It specifies CASTRTENSPLHF. The full variable domain, in which reference TRBV2 and TRBJ1-6 provide the parts outside the CDR3, is EPEVTQTPSHQVTQMGQEVILRCVPISNHLYFYWYRQILGQKVEFLVSFYNNEISEKSEIFDDQFSVERPDGSNFTLKIRSTKLEDSAMYFCASTRTENSPLHFGNGTRLTVT.

This clonotype was counted only a few times. The V call is TRBV6-2 or TRBV6-3, the J call TRBJ2-7; no reliable D call. The CDR3 runs to 12 residues. In germline, CDR1 is MNHEY, CDR2 SVGEGT. The ends were cut back, 7 bases at V and 2 bases at J, with 9 bases in the middle. The CDR3 reads CASTQITYEQYF. The CDR3 DNA follows: TGTGCCAGCACCCAGATCACCTACGAGCAGTACTTC.

The table lists this clonotype with a few counts. J is TRBJ2-7 and V is TRBV7-9; D remains unclear. Trimming took 2 bases from V and 6 from J, leaving 8 bases between them. Germline V gene sequence: CDR1 SEHNR, CDR2 FQNEAQ (reference sequence). This CDR3 is built from 12 residues. CDR3 amino acids: CASSLSHREQYF. CDR3 DNA sequence: TGTGCCAGCAGCTTATCCCACCGCGAGCAGTACTTC.